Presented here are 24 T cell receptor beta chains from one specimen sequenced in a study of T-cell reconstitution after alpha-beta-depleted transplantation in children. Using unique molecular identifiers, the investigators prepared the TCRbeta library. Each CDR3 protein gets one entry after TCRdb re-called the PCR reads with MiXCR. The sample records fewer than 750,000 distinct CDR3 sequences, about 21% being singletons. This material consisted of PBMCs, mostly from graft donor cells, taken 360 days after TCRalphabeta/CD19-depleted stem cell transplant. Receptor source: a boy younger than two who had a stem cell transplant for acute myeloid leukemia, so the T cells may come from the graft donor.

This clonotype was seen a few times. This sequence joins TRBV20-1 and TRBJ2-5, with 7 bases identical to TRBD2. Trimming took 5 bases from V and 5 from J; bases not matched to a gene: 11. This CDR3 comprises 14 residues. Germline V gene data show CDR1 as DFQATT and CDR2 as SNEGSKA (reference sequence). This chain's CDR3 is CSAAYRAGRETQYF. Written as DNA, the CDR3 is TGCAGTGCTGCCTACAGAGCGGGGAGGGAGACCCAGTACTTC.

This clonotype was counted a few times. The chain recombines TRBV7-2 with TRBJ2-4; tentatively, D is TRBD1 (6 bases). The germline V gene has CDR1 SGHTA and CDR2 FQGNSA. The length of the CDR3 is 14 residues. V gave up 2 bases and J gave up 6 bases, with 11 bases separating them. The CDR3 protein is CASSLTGGGNIQYF. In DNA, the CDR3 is TGTGCCAGCAGCTTAACTGGGGGCGGAAACATTCAGTACTTC. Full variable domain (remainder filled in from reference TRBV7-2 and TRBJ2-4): GAGVSQSPSNKVTEKGKDVELRCDPISGHTALYWYRQSLGQGLEFLIYFQGNSAPDKSGLPSDRFSAERTGGSVSTLTIQRTQQEDSAVYLCASSLTGGGNIQYFGAGTRLSVL.

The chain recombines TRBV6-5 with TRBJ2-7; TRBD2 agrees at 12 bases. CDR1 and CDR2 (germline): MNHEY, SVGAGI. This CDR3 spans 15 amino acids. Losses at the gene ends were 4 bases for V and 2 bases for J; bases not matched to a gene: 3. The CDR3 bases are TGTGCCAGCAGTTCGGGACTAGCGGGTCCCTACGAGCAGTACTTC. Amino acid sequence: CASSSGLAGPYEQYF.

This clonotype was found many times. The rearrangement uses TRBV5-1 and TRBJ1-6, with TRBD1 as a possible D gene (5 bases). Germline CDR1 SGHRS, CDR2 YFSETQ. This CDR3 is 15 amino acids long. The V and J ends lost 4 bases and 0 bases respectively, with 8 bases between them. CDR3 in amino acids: CASSGGSSYNSPLHF. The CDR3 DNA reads TGCGCCAGCAGCGGGGGGAGCTCCTATAATTCACCCCTCCACTTT.

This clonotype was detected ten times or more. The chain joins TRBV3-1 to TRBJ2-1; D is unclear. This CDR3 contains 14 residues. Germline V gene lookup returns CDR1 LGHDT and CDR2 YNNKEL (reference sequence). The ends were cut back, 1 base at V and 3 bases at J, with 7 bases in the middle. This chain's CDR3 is CASSQAYSYNEQFF. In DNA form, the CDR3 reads TGTGCCAGCAGCCAAGCATACAGCTACAATGAGCAGTTCTTC.

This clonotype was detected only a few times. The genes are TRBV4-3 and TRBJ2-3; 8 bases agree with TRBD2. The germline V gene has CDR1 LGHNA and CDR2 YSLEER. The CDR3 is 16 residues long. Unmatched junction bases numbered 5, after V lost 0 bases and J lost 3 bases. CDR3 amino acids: CASSQDPSGGTDTQYF. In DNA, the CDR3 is TGCGCCAGCAGCCAAGATCCCAGCGGGGGTACAGATACGCAGTATTTT.

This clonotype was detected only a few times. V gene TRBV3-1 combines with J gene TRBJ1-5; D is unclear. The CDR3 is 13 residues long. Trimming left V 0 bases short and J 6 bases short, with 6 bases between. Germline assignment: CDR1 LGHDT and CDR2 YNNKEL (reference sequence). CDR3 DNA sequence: TGTGCCAGCAGCCAAGATTTGAGTCAGCCCCAGCATTTT. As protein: CASSQDLSQPQHF.

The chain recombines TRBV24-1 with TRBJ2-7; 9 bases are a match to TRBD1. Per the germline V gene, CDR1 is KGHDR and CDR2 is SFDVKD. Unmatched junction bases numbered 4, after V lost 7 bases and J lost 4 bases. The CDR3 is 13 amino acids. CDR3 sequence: CATRRDREYEQYV. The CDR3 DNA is TGTGCCACCAGGAGGGACAGGGAATACGAGCAGTACGTC.

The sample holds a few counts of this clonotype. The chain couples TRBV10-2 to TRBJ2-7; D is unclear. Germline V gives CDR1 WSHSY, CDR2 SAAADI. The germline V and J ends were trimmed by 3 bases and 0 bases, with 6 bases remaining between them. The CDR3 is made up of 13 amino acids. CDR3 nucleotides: TGCGCCAGCAGTGAAGTGATCTCCTACGAGCAGTACTTC. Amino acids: CASSEVISYEQYF.

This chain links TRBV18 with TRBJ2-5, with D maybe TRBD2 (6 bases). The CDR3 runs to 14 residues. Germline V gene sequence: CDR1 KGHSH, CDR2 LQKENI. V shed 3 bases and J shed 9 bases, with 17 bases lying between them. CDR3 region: CASSPPEGSVSQYF. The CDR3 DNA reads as TGTGCCAGCTCACCCCCGGAGGGTTCGGTGTCCCAGTACTTC.

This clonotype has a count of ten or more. Here the CDR3 reads CASSQGPGGFGYTF. CDR3 nucleotides: TGCGCCAGCAGCCAAGGCCCAGGGGGCTTTGGCTACACCTTC. The V and J genes are TRBV4-3 and TRBJ1-2, with 8 bases lining up with TRBD1. Per the germline V gene, CDR1 is LGHNA and CDR2 is YSLEER. The ends lost 1 base at V and 7 bases at J; junction bases unmatched: 5. The CDR3 is made up of 14 amino acids.

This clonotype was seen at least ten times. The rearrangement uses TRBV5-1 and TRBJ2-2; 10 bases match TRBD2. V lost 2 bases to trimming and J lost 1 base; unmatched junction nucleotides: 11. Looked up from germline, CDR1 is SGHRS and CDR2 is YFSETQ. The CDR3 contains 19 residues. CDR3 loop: CASSFRNSGGSKNTGELFF. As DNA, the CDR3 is TGCGCCAGCAGCTTTCGGAATAGCGGGGGGTCGAAGAACACCGGGGAGCTGTTTTTT.

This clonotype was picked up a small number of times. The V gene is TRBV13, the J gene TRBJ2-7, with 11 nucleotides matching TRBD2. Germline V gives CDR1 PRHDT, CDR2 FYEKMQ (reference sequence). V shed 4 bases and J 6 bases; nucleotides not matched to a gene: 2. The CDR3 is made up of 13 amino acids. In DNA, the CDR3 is TGTGCCAGCAGCTCGGGACTAGCGGCCGAGCAGTACGTC. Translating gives CASSSGLAAEQYV.

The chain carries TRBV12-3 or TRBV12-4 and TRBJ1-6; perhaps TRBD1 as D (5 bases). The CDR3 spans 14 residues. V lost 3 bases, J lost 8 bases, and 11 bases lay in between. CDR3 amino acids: CASSLGQVHSPLHF. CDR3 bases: TGTGCCAGCAGTTTGGGGCAGGTTCATTCACCCCTCCACTTT.

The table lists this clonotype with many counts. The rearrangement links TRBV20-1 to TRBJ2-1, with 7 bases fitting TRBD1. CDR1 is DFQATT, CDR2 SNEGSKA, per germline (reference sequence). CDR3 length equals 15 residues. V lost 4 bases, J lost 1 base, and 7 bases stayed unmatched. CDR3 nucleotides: TGCAGTGCTACCAGGGGGTCAACTTCCTACAATGAGCAGTTCTTC. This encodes CSATRGSTSYNEQFF.

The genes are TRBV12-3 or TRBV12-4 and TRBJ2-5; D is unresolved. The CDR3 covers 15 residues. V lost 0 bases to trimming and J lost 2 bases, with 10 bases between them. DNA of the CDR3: TGTGCCAGCAGTTTAGCGCGTGGGCCGCAAGAGACCCAGTACTTC. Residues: CASSLARGPQETQYF.

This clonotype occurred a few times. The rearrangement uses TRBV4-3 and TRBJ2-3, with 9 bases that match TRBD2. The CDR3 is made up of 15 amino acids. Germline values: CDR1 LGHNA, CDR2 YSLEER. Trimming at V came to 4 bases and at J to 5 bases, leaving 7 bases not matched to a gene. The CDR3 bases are TGCGCCAGCAGCCCGAGCGGGGGGCGGGAAGATACGCAGTATTTT. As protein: CASSPSGGREDTQYF.

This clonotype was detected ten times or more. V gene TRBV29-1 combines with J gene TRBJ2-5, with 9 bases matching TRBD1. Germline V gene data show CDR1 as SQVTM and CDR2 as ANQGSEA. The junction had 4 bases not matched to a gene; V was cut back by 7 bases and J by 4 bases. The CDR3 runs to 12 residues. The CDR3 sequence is CSGTGGGETQYF. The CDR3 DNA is TGCAGCGGCACAGGGGGCGGAGAGACCCAGTACTTC.

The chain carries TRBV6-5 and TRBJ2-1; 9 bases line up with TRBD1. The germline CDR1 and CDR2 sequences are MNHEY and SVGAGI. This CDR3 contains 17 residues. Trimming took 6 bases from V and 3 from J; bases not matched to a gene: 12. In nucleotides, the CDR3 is TGTGCCAGCAGAACGGGACAGGGCCGAGGGGACTACAATGAGCAGTTCTTC. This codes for CASRTGQGRGDYNEQFF.

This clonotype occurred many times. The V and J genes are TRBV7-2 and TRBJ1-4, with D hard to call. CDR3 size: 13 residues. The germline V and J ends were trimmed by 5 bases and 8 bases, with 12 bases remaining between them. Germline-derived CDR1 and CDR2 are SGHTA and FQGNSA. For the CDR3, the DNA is TGTGCCAGCAGCCCCGGATCTGGGGAAAAACTGTTTTTT. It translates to CASSPGSGEKLFF.

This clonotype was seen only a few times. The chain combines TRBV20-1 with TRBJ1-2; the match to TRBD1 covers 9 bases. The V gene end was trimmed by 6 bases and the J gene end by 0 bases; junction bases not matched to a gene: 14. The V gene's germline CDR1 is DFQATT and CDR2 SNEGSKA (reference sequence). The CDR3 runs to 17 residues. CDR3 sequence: CSAEWDREVVANYGYTF. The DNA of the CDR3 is TGCAGTGCAGAGTGGGACAGGGAGGTCGTTGCTAACTATGGCTACACCTTC.

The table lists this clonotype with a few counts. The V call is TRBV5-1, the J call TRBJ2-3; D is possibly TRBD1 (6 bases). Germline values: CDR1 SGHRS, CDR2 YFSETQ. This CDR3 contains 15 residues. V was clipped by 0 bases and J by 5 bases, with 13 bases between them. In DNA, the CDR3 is TGCGCCAGCAGCTTGGCCCAGGGGTCCCAAGATACGCAGTATTTT. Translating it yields CASSLAQGSQDTQYF.

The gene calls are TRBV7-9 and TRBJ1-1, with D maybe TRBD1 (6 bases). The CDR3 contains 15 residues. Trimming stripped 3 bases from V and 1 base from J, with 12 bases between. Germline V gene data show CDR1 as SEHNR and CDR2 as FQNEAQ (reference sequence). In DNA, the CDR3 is TGTGCCAGCAGCTTCACCGGGACACCGAACACTGAAGCTTTCTTT. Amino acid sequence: CASSFTGTPNTEAFF.

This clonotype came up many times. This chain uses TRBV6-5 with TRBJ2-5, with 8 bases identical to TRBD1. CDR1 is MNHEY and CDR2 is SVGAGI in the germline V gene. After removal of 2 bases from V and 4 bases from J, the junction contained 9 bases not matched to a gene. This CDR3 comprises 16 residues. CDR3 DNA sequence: TGTGCCAGCAGTTACCCGGACAGGGAAGGGGGAGAGACCCAGTACTTC. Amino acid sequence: CASSYPDREGGETQYF.